These 5 T cell receptor beta chains share one sample of origin, sequenced in a study of shared T cell receptors in the human thymus. Some clones are missing from TCRdb's copy, which holds only in-frame ones; the method was immunoSEQ multiplex PCR. Counted here are hundreds of thousands of clones, around nine tenths occurring once; the ten biggest clones make up 0.01%. This sample was also put to use in a study of human thymus T cells.

The sample comprised thymocytes. The source of these receptors is a boy under three years old with a congenital heart defect.

V is TRBV4-1 and J is TRBJ2-1, with 14 bases matching TRBD2. This CDR3 spans 22 amino acids. The J segment lost 1 base and the V segment lost 0 bases, leaving 14 bases of the junction unmatched. Germline assignment: CDR1 MGHRA and CDR2 YSYEKL. For the CDR3, the DNA is TGCGCCAGCAGCCAAGATAAGGAGACTAGCGGGAGGGCCCTCAGATCCTACAATGAGCAGTTCTTC. Translated: CASSQDKETSGRALRSYNEQFF.

This chain connects TRBV7-9 to TRBJ1-1; D gene ambiguous. There are 14 residues in the CDR3. CDR1 is SEHNR, CDR2 FQNEAQ, per germline (reference sequence). The V gene lost 4 bases and the J gene lost 4 bases, with 13 bases spanning the gap. In DNA form, the CDR3 reads TGTGCCAGCAGCTCGGGATTCCCGGGCACTGAAGCTTTCTTT. It encodes CASSSGFPGTEAFF.

The chain is built from TRBV21-1 and TRBJ2-7; TRBD1 was called by the table and not checked on the DNA. TRBV21-1 constitutes a pseudogene. This CDR3 region has 17 residues. CDR3 protein: CASTGLRRTGDIHEQYF. CDR3 in DNA: TGTGCCAGCACCGGTCTTAGGAGGACAGGGGATATCCACGAGCAGTACTTC.

V is TRBV29-1 and J is TRBJ2-7; 7 nucleotides align to TRBD2. Trimming cost V 1 base and J 5 bases; bases outside gene matches: 2. The CDR3 is 12 residues long. Germline CDR1 and CDR2: SQVTM and ANQGSEA. The CDR3 here is CSVEATSNEQYF. The CDR3 nucleotides are TGCAGCGTTGAAGCGACTAGCAACGAGCAGTACTTC.

The J gene is TRBJ2-7, the V gene TRBV5-6, with a tentative D call TRBD2 (5 bases). CDR1 is SGHDT, CDR2 YYEEEE, per germline. The CDR3 is made up of 13 amino acids. V was clipped by 2 bases and J by 0 bases, with 6 bases between them. The CDR3 spells CASSFGSSYEQYF. The CDR3 DNA reads as TGTGCCAGCAGCTTTGGGAGCTCCTACGAGCAGTACTTC.